A selection of T cell receptor beta chains follows, all from one sample in a study of T-cell reconstitution after alpha-beta-depleted transplantation in children. MiXCR, applied by TCRdb to the PCR reads, yields one record per CDR3 protein. In the table there are a few hundred thousand distinct CDR3 sequences, around 13% of which are singletons. Sequences were derived from PBMCs from the stem cell graft donor, sampled from the stem cell graft. These TCRs come from a human donor who donated a stem cell graft to a child with combined immunodeficiency. CDR3s include the opening cysteine and the closing phenylalanine or tryptophan. Each record gives: clone size, D gene, J gene, CDR3 length, V gene, CDR3 DNA, CDR3 protein. A D gene is named only where the DNA matches it firmly. The size of a clone is reported for some rows only, either as once, few or many, or as a class for expanded clones.

many TRBD2 TRBJ2-1 16 TRBV5-6 TGTGCCAGCAGCTTGGCACTAGCGGGACCCTACAATGAGCAGTTCTTC CASSLALAGPYNEQFF
few NA TRBJ2-7 13 TRBV2 TGTGCCAGCAGTGACCCAGGGGACTACGAGCAGTACTTC CASSDPGDYEQYF
NA NA TRBJ1-2 14 TRBV4-3 TGCGCCAGCAGCCAAGATAACTATAACTATGGCTACACCTTC CASSQDNYNYGYTF
NA NA TRBJ2-7 12 TRBV6-2/TRBV6-3 TGTGCCAGCACACAAACAGTAGACGAGCAGTACTTC CASTQTVDEQYF
few TRBD2 TRBJ2-5 15 TRBV27 TGTGCCAGCAGTTTATCAGCTAGCGGGGGGAAGACCCAGTACTTC CASSLSASGGKTQYF
once TRBD2 TRBJ2-5 14 TRBV7-2 TGTGCCAGCAGCTTCAGGGCGGGGGGGTGGACCCAGTACTTC CASSFRAGGWTQYF
many NA TRBJ2-7 15 TRBV3-1 TGTGCCAGCAGCCCTACGTGGGGGTCGACCTACGAGCAGTACTTC CASSPTWGSTYEQYF
NA NA TRBJ1-2 12 TRBV15 TGTGCCACCAGCAGGGACACCCGGGGCTACACCTTC CATSRDTRGYTF
few NA TRBJ2-5 13 TRBV5-1 TGCGCCAGCAGCACCCGGGAGCAAGAGACCCAGTACTTC CASSTREQETQYF
few NA TRBJ1-1 13 TRBV6-2/TRBV6-3 TGTGCCAGCAGCCTGGAGCTGAGCACTGAAGCTTTCTTT CASSLELSTEAFF
many TRBD1 TRBJ2-3 16 TRBV27 TGTGCCAGCAGTCCTAGACAGGGAACGTTCGCAGATACGCAGTATTTT CASSPRQGTFADTQYF
few NA TRBJ2-3 14 TRBV7-2 TGTGCCAGCAGCCAATACCCCGAAACCTTTACGCAGTATTTT CASSQYPETFTQYF
NA TRBD1 TRBJ1-2 17 TRBV6-1 TGTGCCAGCAGTGGTGACAGGGGGCTCTTGGAGGGGTATGGCTACACCTTC CASSGDRGLLEGYGYTF
many TRBD2 TRBJ2-7 18 TRBV4-3 TGCGCCAGCAGCCGAGTAATACCGACTAGCGGGGTTGCCTACGAGCAGTACTTC CASSRVIPTSGVAYEQYF
few NA TRBJ1-5 14 TRBV20-1 TGCAGTGCAAGGACAGAAAATAGCAATCAGCCCCAGCATTTT CSARTENSNQPQHF
NA NA TRBJ1-2 10 TRBV19 TGTGCCACCCTCAGCTATGGCTACACCTTC CATLSYGYTF
few NA TRBJ2-5 15 TRBV20-1 TGCAGTGCTTTCCCGGCGTCTCAGGTAGGAGAGACCCAGTACTTC CSAFPASQVGETQYF
few NA TRBJ1-1 11 TRBV30 TGTGCCTGGTCGGTGGACACTGAAGCTTTCTTT CAWSVDTEAFF
many NA TRBJ2-7 15 TRBV9 TGTGCCAGCAGCGTAGGTCTAGCGAGCGGGTACGAGCAGTACTTC CASSVGLASGYEQYF
many NA TRBJ1-1 14 TRBV29-1 TGCAGCGGCGTCACAGGAGTTCAGAACACTGAAGCTTTCTTT CSGVTGVQNTEAFF
NA NA TRBJ2-1 14 TRBV30 TGTGCCGGAAACCGGGACCGCAGCTACAATGAGCAGTTCTTC CAGNRDRSYNEQFF
many TRBD1 TRBJ2-7 14 TRBV5-6 TGTGCCAGCATCGGGACAGGAAGAACCTACGAGCAGTACTTC CASIGTGRTYEQYF
NA TRBD1 TRBJ2-1 16 TRBV27 TGTGCCAGCAGTCAACCGCCTGGACAGGGAAGGGATGAGCAGTTCTTC CASSQPPGQGRDEQFF
NA TRBD2 TRBJ2-7 13 TRBV12-3/TRBV12-4 TGTGCCAGCAGTCGCGGGAGAGCCTACGAGCAGTACTTC CASSRGRAYEQYF
many NA TRBJ2-1 13 TRBV11-3 TGTGCCAGCAGCTACGGACAGTACAATGAGCAGTTCTTC CASSYGQYNEQFF
NA TRBD2 TRBJ2-1 16 TRBV6-2/TRBV6-3 TGTGCCAGCAGTTTTTCGACTAGCTGGGGTTACAATGAGCAGTTCTTC CASSFSTSWGYNEQFF
NA TRBD1 TRBJ2-3 16 TRBV18 TGTGCCAGCGCAGTATACGCAGGGGGAAGCACAGATACGCAGTATTTT CASAVYAGGSTDTQYF
many NA TRBJ2-1 13 TRBV9 TGTGCCAGCAGCGTAGCTGCAGGGTATGAGCAGTTCTTC CASSVAAGYEQFF
many TRBD1 TRBJ2-7 16 TRBV11-1 TGTGCCAGCAGCTTCCGACGAACCGGACAGGGGTACGAGCAGTACTTC CASSFRRTGQGYEQYF
few TRBD1 TRBJ1-1 13 TRBV10-3 TGTGCCATCAGTGAAGGACAGGGGGCTGCAGCTTTCTTT CAISEGQGAAAFF
many TRBD1 TRBJ2-7 14 TRBV12-3/TRBV12-4 TGTGCCAGCAGCCCCGGGACAGGGGTCTACGAGCAGTACTTC CASSPGTGVYEQYF
NA NA TRBJ2-5 13 TRBV12-3/TRBV12-4 TGTGCCAGCAGTGAACAGGGTCTGGAGACCCAGTACTTC CASSEQGLETQYF
few NA TRBJ2-7 14 TRBV5-6 TGTGCCAGCAGCATCAGGGGAGCCTCCTACGAGCAGTACTTC CASSIRGASYEQYF
few NA TRBJ1-5 18 TRBV7-2 TGTGCCAGCAGCTTAAGGCTAAGGGGCGGGTCTAGCAATCAGCCCCAGCATTTT CASSLRLRGGSSNQPQHF
NA NA TRBJ2-7 15 TRBV7-2 TGTGCCAGCAGCACGGCAACAGGGGAGGGGTACGAGCAGTACTTC CASSTATGEGYEQYF
NA NA TRBJ2-1 15 TRBV27 TGTGCCAGCAGTTCTAGAGGTGGAGGGCACAATGAGCAGTTCTTC CASSSRGGGHNEQFF
NA TRBD2 TRBJ2-7 15 TRBV7-2 TGTGCCAGCAGCCGACTAGCGGGGGGGCCCTACGAGCAGTACTTC CASSRLAGGPYEQYF
few TRBD1 TRBJ1-1 12 TRBV29-1 TGCAGCGCGGGACAGGCGAACACTGAAGCTTTCTTT CSAGQANTEAFF
NA TRBD2 TRBJ2-1 15 TRBV5-6 TGTGCCAGCAGCTCCCTCCCGGGGGGGCGCAATGAGCAGTTCTTC CASSSLPGGRNEQFF
many NA TRBJ2-1 17 TRBV20-1 TGCAGTGCTAAAACTCCTCCGTTCCGGACAGTATACAATGAGCAGTTCTTC CSAKTPPFRTVYNEQFF
few NA TRBJ1-5 14 TRBV12-3/TRBV12-4 TGTGCCAGCAGTTTATCTGGGATAGATCAGCCCCAGCATTTT CASSLSGIDQPQHF
many TRBD2 TRBJ2-3 17 TRBV7-9 TGTGCCAGCAGCTTAGCCGTGCCTAGCGGGTTTTCAGATACGCAGTATTTT CASSLAVPSGFSDTQYF
NA TRBD2 TRBJ2-3 15 TRBV7-2 TGTGCCAGCAGCCCCCCTAGCGGGGGGAGGGATACGCAGTATTTT CASSPPSGGRDTQYF
NA NA TRBJ2-7 15 TRBV19 TGTGCCAGTAGTATAGTTGCCGGTGCAGGCCCCGAGCAGTACTTC CASSIVAGAGPEQYF
NA NA TRBJ2-1 13 TRBV30 TGTGCCTGGGCAATCACAGGTGGGGGGGAGCAGTTCTTC CAWAITGGGEQFF
NA NA TRBJ1-1 16 TRBV6-2/TRBV6-3 TGTGCCAGCAGTTACTCGTTAGAAGAATCCGACACTGAAGCTTTCTTT CASSYSLEESDTEAFF
NA NA TRBJ2-6 15 TRBV3-1 TGTGCCAGCAGCCCCGTTCAGGGTGGGGCCAACGTCCTGACTTTC CASSPVQGGANVLTF
many NA TRBJ2-5 12 TRBV6-5 TGTGCCAGCAGGACTTCTCAAGAGACCCAGTACTTC CASRTSQETQYF
NA NA TRBJ2-1 13 TRBV30 TGTGCCTGGAGTACAGGGTCCTACAATGAGCAGTTCTTC CAWSTGSYNEQFF
few NA TRBJ2-3 15 TRBV3-1 TGTGCCAGCAGCCAACTGCCAGCGGGCACAGATACGCAGTATTTT CASSQLPAGTDTQYF
NA TRBD1 TRBJ2-5 15 TRBV9 TGTGCCAGCAGCAAAGGGGGCAGAAGCCAAGAGACCCAGTACTTC CASSKGGRSQETQYF
NA TRBD1 TRBJ2-5 17 TRBV5-1 TGCGCCAGCAGCTTGGGGGCCCCGACAGGGGGCGGGGAGACCCAGTACTTC CASSLGAPTGGGETQYF
many NA TRBJ2-5 15 TRBV5-1 TGCGCCAGCAGCCGGCGGTCAGAGTACCAAGAGACCCAGTACTTC CASSRRSEYQETQYF
many TRBD1 TRBJ2-7 17 TRBV6-2/TRBV6-3 TGTGCCAGCAGTCGCACCGGGACAGGGATTACATCCTACGAGCAGTACTTC CASSRTGTGITSYEQYF
NA NA TRBJ2-6 17 TRBV4-2 TGTGCCATGGGCCCCGGGACCCTCTGCTCTGGGGCCAACGTCCTGACTTTC CAMGPGTLCSGANVLTF